This entry lists 17 T cell receptor beta chains sequenced from one sample in a study of cytomegalovirus exposure and HLA in healthy donors. Primers included in the PCR were 60 Vbeta and 13 Jbeta primers. Libraries were prepared by immunoSEQ multiplex PCR; TCRdb keeps only in-frame clonotypes and omits some of them. The table lists about 110,000 clones, 75% to 85% of them singletons. The sample comprised PBMCs. The receptors originated from a woman aged 18-29 years in good health and CMV-seropositive.

This clone was observed a few times. The chain has TRBV2 and TRBJ2-7; maybe TRBD1 (8 bases). The CDR3 length is 14 residues. Germline assignment: CDR1 SNHLY and CDR2 FYNNEI. Between the trimmed V and J ends, which lost 8 bases and 6 bases, there was a span of 20 bases. This chain's CDR3 is CASASTGGGVEQYF. The CDR3 nucleotides are TGTGCCAGCGCAAGTACAGGGGGAGGGGTCGAGCAGTACTTC.

The V and J genes are TRBV19 and TRBJ1-4; TRBD1 aligns across 10 bases. Looked up from germline, CDR1 is LNHDA and CDR2 is SQIVND (reference sequence). V lost 5 bases, J lost 8 bases, and 11 bases stayed unmatched. CDR3 size: 16 residues. Written as DNA, the CDR3 is TGTGCCAGTAGTTTTAACCGGGACAGGGGTATGGAAAAACTGTTTTTT. Encoded protein: CASSFNRDRGMEKLFF.

V usage is TRBV7-9 and J usage is TRBJ1-2; D not resolved. This CDR3 has 13 residues. Germline CDR1 SEHNR, CDR2 FQNEAQ (reference sequence). Trimming left V 5 bases short and J 4 bases short, with 11 bases between. The CDR3 protein is CASSAGHVYGYTF. The CDR3 DNA follows: TGTGCCAGCAGCGCGGGTCACGTCTATGGCTACACCTTC.

The chain links TRBV13 to TRBJ2-5; tentatively, D is TRBD1 (5 bases). CDR1 is PRHDT, CDR2 FYEKMQ, per germline (reference sequence). The CDR3 contains 14 residues. V was clipped by 5 bases and J by 5 bases, with 15 bases between them. CDR3 DNA: TGTGCCAGCAGCCCAGGACATCAGGAGGAGACCCAGTACTTC. This codes for CASSPGHQEETQYF. Using reference TRBV13 and TRBJ2-5 for the parts outside the CDR3, the full variable domain is AAGVIQSPRHLIKEKRETATLKCYPIPRHDTVYWYQQGPGQDPQFLISFYEKMQSDKGSIPDRFSAQQFSDYHSELNMSSLELGDSALYFCASSPGHQEETQYFGPGTRLLVL.

This clone was found once. The chain is built from TRBV7-9 and TRBJ1-3; TRBD1 aligns across 10 bases. CDR3 size: 15 residues. Trimming at V came to 4 bases and at J to 3 bases, leaving 3 bases not matched to a gene. Germline V CDR1 and CDR2: SEHNR, FQNEAQ (reference sequence). This chain's CDR3 is CASSWDRGRGNTIYF. Written as DNA, the CDR3 is TGTGCCAGCAGCTGGGACAGGGGACGTGGAAACACCATATATTTT.

This clone was seen a single time. The chain employs TRBV19 and TRBJ1-1; D unclear. The V end was cut by 6 bases, the J end by 1 base, with 24 bases between. Germline V gene sequence: CDR1 LNHDA, CDR2 SQIVND (reference sequence). The CDR3 runs 18 residues. The CDR3 DNA reads TGTGCCAGTAGCTCCGGGCTCCCGGGAATTCGTCCGAACACTGAAGCTTTCTTT. As protein: CASSSGLPGIRPNTEAFF.

The gene calls are TRBV19 and TRBJ1-3, with D possibly matching TRBD1 (5 bases). V lost 7 bases to trimming and J lost 0 bases, with 10 bases between them. Germline V gene sequence: CDR1 LNHDA, CDR2 SQIVND (reference sequence). This CDR3 spans 14 amino acids. DNA for the CDR3: TGTGCCAGTACCTTGGACATCTCTGGAAACACCATATATTTT. The encoded protein is CASTLDISGNTIYF. Complete variable domain (other parts from reference TRBV19 and TRBJ1-3): DGGITQSPKYLFRKEGQNVTLSCEQNLNHDAMYWYRQDPGQGLRLIYYSQIVNDFQKGDIAEGYSVSREKKESFPLTVTSAQKNPTAFYLCASTLDISGNTIYFGEGSWLTVV.

V and J are TRBV5-1 and TRBJ1-1; maybe TRBD1 (5 bases). The V end lost 1 base, the J end lost 5 bases, and 15 bases lay between the germline ends. Per the germline V gene, CDR1 is SGHRS and CDR2 is YFSETQ. CDR3 length: 15 residues. The CDR3 bases are TGCGCCAGCAGCTTGAATCAGGGCGGGAGGACTGAAGCTTTCTTT. Encoded protein: CASSLNQGGRTEAFF.

Concerning this clone: A junction end diverges from the germline sequence, so it may reflect a read error. The chain joins TRBV6-1 to TRBJ1-3, with 7 bases that match TRBD1. This CDR3 has 17 residues. The germline gives CDR1 MNHNS, CDR2 SASEGT. CDR3 coding DNA: TGTGCCAGCAGTGAAAGGATGAGACAGGGAACTGGCAACACCATATATTTT. This encodes CASSERMRQGTGNTIYF.

The V gene is TRBV10-2, the J gene TRBJ2-7; D may be TRBD2 (7 bases). CDR1 is WSHSY, CDR2 SAAADI, per germline. The CDR3 runs to 17 residues. With 4 bases removed from V and 0 bases from J, the gap between germline ends came to 19 bases. The CDR3 coding sequence is TGCGCCAGCAGTGGAGGGCCGGGGCGGGGGCGCTCCTACGAGCAGTACTTC. Translated, it gives CASSGGPGRGRSYEQYF.

The sample holds one count of this clone. The J gene is TRBJ2-7, the V gene TRBV6-1, with D hard to call. Trimming stripped 0 bases from V and 3 bases from J, with 12 bases between. The germline CDR1 and CDR2 sequences are MNHNS and SASEGT. The CDR3 consists of 15 residues. CDR3 in amino acids: CASSEARDIYYEQYF. DNA for the CDR3: TGTGCCAGCAGTGAAGCTCGAGACATCTACTACGAGCAGTACTTC.

The V gene is TRBV5-1, the J gene TRBJ2-1; 15 positions agree with TRBD2. Trimming at V came to 4 bases and at J to 11 bases, leaving 4 bases not matched to a gene. Germline V CDR1 and CDR2: SGHRS, YFSETQ. The CDR3 is made up of 14 amino acids. The CDR3 reads CASSPGLAGGQQFF. CDR3 in DNA: TGCGCCAGCAGCCCGGGACTAGCGGGAGGTCAGCAGTTCTTC. Together with reference TRBV5-1 and TRBJ2-1, the CDR3 gives the full variable domain: KAGVTQTPRYLIKTRGQQVTLSCSPISGHRSVSWYQQTPGQGLQFLFEYFSETQRNKGNFPGRFSGRQFSNSRSEMNVSTLELGDSALYLCASSPGLAGGQQFFGPGTRLTVL.

V gene TRBV5-4 combines with J gene TRBJ1-3; possible D gene TRBD1, 5 bases. V was shortened by 3 bases and J by 0 bases, with 13 bases between the two germline ends. CDR1 is SGHNT, CDR2 YYREEE, per germline (reference sequence). The CDR3 totals 16 residues. CDR3 region: CASSWRGPYSGNTIYF. CDR3 DNA sequence: TGTGCCAGCAGCTGGAGGGGCCCATACTCTGGAAACACCATATATTTT.

Only one count was recorded for this clone. This chain uses TRBV27 with TRBJ2-1, with TRBD2 matching 8 bases. J was trimmed by 1 base and V by 5 bases; bases with no gene match: 7. Germline CDR1 and CDR2: MNHEY and SMNVEV (reference sequence). The CDR3 length is 16 residues. The CDR3 region has the DNA TGTGCCAGCAGTACAAGCGGGAGTACATCCTACAATGAGCAGTTCTTC. Its protein product is CASSTSGSTSYNEQFF.

The gene calls are TRBV19 and TRBJ2-2, with 7 bases identical to TRBD2. The germline V gene has CDR1 LNHDA and CDR2 SQIVND (reference sequence). The CDR3 runs to 16 residues. The V gene end was trimmed by 5 bases and the J gene end by 3 bases; junction bases not matched to a gene: 9. The CDR3: CASSAALAGDTGELFF. The CDR3 coding sequence is TGTGCCAGTAGTGCAGCCTTAGCGGGCGACACCGGGGAGCTGTTTTTT. The full variable domain, its missing parts supplied by reference TRBV19 and TRBJ2-2, is DGGITQSPKYLFRKEGQNVTLSCEQNLNHDAMYWYRQDPGQGLRLIYYSQIVNDFQKGDIAEGYSVSREKKESFPLTVTSAQKNPTAFYLCASSAALAGDTGELFFGEGSRLTVL.

The DNA for the CDR3 is TGTGCCAGCAGCGTAGGGCCAGTGACAGGGGTATACGAGCAGTACTTC. Its protein product is CASSVGPVTGVYEQYF. This sequence joins TRBV9 and TRBJ2-7, with TRBD1 identical over 8 bases. Germline V gene lookup returns CDR1 SGDLS and CDR2 YYNGEE. The CDR3 extends over 16 amino acids. J lost 4 bases, V lost 0 bases, and 9 bases had no gene match.

The chain recombines TRBV6-5 with TRBJ1-4; D may be TRBD1 (6 bases). Per the germline V gene, CDR1 is MNHEY and CDR2 is SVGAGI. The CDR3 is made up of 15 amino acids. Trimming removed 2 bases at V and 7 bases at J, with 14 bases between. CDR3 protein: CASSYAGGEIEKLFF. The CDR3 region has the DNA TGTGCCAGCAGTTACGCTGGGGGCGAGATTGAAAAACTGTTTTTT.